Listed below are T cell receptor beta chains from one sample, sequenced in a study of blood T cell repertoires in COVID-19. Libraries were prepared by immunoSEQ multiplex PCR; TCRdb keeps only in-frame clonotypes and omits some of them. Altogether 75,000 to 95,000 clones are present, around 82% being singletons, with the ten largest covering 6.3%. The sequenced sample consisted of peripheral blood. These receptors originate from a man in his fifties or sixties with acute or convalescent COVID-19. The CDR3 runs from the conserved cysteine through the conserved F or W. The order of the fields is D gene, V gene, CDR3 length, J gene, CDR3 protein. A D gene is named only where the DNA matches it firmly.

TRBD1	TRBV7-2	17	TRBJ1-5	CASSFGGQGVGNQPQHF
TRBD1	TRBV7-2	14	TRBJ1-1	CASSFRTGNTEAFF
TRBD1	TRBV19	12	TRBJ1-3	CASYQGGYTIYF
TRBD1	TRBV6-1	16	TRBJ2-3	CASSGRNRDREKAQYF
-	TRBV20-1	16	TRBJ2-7	CSASNPGQGRMSEQYF
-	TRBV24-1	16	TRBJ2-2	CATSAFQGLDTGELFF
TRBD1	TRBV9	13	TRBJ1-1	CASSGTGAPEAFF
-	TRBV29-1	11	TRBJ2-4	CSMTVKNIQYF
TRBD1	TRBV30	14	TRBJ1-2	CAWENRGTYYGYTF
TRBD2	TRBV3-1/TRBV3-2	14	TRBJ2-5	CASSQDGGEETQYF
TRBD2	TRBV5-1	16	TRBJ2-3	CASSFLAGGPADTQYF
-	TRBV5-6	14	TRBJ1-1	CASSLIAPGTEAFF
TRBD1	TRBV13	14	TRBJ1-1	CASSSGQGAAEAFF
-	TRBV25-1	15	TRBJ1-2	CASTPGGDLFYGYTF
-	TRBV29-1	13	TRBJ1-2	CSVHETDNYGYTF
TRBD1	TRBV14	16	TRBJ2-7	CASSQGGWDRGYEQYF
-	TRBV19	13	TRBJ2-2	CASSTGLTGELFF